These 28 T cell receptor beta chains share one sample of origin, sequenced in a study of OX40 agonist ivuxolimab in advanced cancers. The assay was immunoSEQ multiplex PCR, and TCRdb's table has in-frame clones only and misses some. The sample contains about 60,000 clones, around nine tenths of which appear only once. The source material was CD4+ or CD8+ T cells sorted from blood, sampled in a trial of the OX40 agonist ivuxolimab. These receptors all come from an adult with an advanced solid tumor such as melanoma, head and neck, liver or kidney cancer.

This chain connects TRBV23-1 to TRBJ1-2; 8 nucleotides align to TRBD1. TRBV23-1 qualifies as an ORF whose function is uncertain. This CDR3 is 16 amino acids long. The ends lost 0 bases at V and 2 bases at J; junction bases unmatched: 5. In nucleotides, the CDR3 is TGCGCCAGCAGTCAATCGTGCAGGGGGCAAAACTATGGCTACACCTTC. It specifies CASSQSCRGQNYGYTF.

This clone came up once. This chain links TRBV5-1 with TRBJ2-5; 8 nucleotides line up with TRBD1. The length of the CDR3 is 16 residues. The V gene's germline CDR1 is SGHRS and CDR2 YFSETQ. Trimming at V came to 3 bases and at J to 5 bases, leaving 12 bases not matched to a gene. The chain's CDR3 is CASSSQGATNGETQYF. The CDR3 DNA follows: TGCGCCAGCAGCTCTCAGGGGGCCACCAATGGCGAGACCCAGTACTTC.

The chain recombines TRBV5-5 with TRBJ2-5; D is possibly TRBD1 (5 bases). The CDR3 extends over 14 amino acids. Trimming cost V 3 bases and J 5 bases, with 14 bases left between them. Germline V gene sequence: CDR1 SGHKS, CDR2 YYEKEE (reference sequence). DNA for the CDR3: TGTGCCAGCAGCTGGACGCAGGGATACGAGACCCAGTACTTC. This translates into CASSWTQGYETQYF. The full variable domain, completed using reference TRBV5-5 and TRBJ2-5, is DAGVTQSPTHLIKTRGQQVTLRCSPISGHKSVSWYQQVLGQGPQFIFQYYEKEERGRGNFPDRFSARQFPNYSSELNVNALLLGDSALYLCASSWTQGYETQYFGPGTRLLVL.

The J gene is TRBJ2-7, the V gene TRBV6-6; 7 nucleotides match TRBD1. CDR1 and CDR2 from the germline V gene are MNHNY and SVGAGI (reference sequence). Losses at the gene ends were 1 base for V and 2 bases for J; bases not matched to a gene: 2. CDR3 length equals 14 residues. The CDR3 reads CASSYWTGAYEQYF. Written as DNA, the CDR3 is TGTGCCAGCAGTTACTGGACAGGAGCCTACGAGCAGTACTTC.

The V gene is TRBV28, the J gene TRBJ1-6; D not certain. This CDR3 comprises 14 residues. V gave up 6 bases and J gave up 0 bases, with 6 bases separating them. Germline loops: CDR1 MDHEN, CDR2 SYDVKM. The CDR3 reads CASRRTSYNSPLHF. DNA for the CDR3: TGTGCCAGCAGACGGACCTCCTATAATTCACCCCTCCACTTT.

The CDR3 region is CASSTLQGLSYEQYF. CDR3 in DNA: TGCGCCAGCTCAACTTTGCAGGGCCTCTCCTACGAGCAGTACTTC. The chain links TRBV10-2 to TRBJ2-7; a possible D gene is TRBD1 (5 bases). The CDR3 length is 15 residues. The germline V gene has CDR1 WSHSY and CDR2 SAAADI. V lost 8 bases to trimming and J lost 0 bases, with 17 bases between them.

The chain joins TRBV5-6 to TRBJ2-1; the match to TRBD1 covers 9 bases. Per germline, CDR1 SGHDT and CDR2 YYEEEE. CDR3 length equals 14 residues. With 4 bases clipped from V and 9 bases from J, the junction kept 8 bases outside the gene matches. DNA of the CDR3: TGTGCCAGCAGCCTCCGGGACAGGGTACCTGAGCAGTTCTTC. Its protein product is CASSLRDRVPEQFF.

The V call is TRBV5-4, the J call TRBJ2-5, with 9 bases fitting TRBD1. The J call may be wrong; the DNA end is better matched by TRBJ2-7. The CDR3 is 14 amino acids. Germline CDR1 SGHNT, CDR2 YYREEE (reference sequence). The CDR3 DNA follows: TGTGCCACCGCGACAGGGGGAAAGACCTACGAGCAGTACTTC. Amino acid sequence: CATATGGKTYEQYF.

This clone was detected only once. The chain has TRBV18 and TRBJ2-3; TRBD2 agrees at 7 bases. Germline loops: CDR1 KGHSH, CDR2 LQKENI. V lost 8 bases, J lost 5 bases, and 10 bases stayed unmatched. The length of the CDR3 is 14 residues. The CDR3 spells CASRRPSGKDTQYF. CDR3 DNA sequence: TGTGCCAGCCGTAGGCCTAGCGGAAAAGATACGCAGTATTTT.

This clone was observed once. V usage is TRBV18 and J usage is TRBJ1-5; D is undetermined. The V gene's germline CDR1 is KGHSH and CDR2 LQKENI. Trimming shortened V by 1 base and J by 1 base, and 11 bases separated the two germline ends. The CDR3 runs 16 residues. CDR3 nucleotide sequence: TGTGCCAGCTCACCACGGGAAGGGCGGAGCAATCAGCCCCAGCATTTT. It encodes CASSPREGRSNQPQHF.

The CDR3 coding sequence is TGTGCCAGCAGTCCCGGACAGGGGCGCTACACCTTC. Its protein is CASSPGQGRYTF. This rearrangement joins TRBV28 to TRBJ1-2, with 9 bases that match TRBD1. The germline V gene encodes CDR1 MDHEN and CDR2 SYDVKM. V lost 5 bases, J lost 9 bases, and 4 bases stayed unmatched. This CDR3 has 12 residues.

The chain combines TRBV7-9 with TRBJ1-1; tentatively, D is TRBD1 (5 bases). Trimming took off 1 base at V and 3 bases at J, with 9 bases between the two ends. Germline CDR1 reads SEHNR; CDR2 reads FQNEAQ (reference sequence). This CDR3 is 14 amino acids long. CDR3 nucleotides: TGTGCCAGCAGCTTAGTGGGGGGTTACACTGAAGCTTTCTTT. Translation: CASSLVGGYTEAFF.

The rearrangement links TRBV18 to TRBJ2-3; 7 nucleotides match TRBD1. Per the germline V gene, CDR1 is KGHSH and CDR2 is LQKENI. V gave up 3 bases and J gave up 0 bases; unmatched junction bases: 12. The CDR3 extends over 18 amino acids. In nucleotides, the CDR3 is TGTGCCAGCTCACCGACCGTGGGGACAGTTCCTAGCACAGATACGCAGTATTTT. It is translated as CASSPTVGTVPSTDTQYF.

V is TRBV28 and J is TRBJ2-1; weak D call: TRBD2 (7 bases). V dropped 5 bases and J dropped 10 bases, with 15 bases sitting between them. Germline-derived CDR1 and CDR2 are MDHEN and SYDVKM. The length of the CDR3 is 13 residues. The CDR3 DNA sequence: TGTGCCAGCAGTGGGGGGGGCACGCGGGAGCAGTTCTTC. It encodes CASSGGGTREQFF.

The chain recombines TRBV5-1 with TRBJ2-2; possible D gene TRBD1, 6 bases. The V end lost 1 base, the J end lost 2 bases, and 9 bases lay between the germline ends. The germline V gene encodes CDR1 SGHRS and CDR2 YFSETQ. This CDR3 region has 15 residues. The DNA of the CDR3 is TGCGCCAGCAGCTTGATACAGGGTAACACCGGGGAGCTGTTTTTT. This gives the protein CASSLIQGNTGELFF.

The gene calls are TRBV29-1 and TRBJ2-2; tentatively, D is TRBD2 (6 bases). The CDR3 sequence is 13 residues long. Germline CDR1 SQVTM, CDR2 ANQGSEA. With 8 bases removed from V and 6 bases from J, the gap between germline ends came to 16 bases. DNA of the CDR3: TGCAGCTTTAGACTAGAAGGGGCCGGGGAGCTGTTTTTT. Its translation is CSFRLEGAGELFF.

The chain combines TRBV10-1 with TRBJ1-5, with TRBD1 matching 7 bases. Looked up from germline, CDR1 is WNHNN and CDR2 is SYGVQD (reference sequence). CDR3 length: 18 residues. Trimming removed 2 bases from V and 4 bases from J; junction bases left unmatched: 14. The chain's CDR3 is CASSELSSSEGANQPQHF. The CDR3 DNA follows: TGCGCCAGCAGTGAGCTCTCTTCGTCCGAGGGGGCAAATCAGCCCCAGCATTTT.

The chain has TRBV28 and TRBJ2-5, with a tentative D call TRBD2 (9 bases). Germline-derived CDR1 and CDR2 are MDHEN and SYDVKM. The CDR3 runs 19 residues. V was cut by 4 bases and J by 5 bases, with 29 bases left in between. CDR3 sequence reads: CASSSYRGDWREGGETQYF. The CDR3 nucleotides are TGTGCCAGCAGTTCTTACAGGGGGGACTGGCGGGAGGGAGGGGAGACCCAGTACTTC.

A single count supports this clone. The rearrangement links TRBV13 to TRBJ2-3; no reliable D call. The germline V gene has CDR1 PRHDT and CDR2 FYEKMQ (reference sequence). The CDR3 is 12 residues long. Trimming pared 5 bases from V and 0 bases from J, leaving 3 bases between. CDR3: CASSPSTDTQYF. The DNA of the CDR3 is TGTGCCAGCAGCCCTAGCACAGATACGCAGTATTTT. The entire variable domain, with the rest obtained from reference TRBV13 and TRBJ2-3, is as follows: AAGVIQSPRHLIKEKRETATLKCYPIPRHDTVYWYQQGPGQDPQFLISFYEKMQSDKGSIPDRFSAQQFSDYHSELNMSSLELGDSALYFCASSPSTDTQYFGPGTRLTVL.

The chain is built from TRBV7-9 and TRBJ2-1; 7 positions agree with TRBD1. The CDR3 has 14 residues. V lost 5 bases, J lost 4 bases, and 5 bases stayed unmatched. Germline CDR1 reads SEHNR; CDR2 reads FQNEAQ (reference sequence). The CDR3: CASSLSGGYNEQFF. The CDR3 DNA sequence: TGTGCCAGCAGCCTCTCAGGGGGTTACAATGAGCAGTTCTTC.

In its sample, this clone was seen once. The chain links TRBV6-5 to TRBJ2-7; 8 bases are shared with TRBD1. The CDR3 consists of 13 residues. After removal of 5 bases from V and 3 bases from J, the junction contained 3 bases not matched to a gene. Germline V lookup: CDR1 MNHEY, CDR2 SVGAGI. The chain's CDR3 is CASSRQGIYEQYF. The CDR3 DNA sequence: TGTGCCAGCAGTCGACAGGGGATCTACGAGCAGTACTTC.

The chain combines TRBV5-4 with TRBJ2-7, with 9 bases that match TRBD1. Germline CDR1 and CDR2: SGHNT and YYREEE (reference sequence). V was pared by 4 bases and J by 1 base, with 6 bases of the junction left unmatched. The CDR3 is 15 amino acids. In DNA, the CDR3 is TGTGCCAGCAGCCGTTCCGGGACAGGGTCCTACGAGCAGTACTTC. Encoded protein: CASSRSGTGSYEQYF.

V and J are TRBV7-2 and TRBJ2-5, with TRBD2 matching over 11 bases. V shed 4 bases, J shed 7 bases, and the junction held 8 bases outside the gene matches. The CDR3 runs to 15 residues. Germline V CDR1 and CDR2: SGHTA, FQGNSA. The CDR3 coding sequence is TGTGCCAGCAGCTATCTTAGCGGGAGGGGAGGGACCCAGTACTTC. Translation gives CASSYLSGRGGTQYF.

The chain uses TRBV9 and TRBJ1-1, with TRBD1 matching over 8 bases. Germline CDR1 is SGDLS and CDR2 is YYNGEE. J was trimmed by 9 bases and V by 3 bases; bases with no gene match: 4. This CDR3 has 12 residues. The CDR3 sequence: CASSGRQGQAFF. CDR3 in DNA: TGTGCCAGCAGCGGAAGACAGGGGCAAGCTTTCTTT.

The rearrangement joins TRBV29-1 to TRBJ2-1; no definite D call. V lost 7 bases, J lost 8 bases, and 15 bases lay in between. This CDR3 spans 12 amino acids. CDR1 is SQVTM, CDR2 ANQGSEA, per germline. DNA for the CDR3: TGCAGCGGGAATAAAAACAGTGATGAGCAGTTCTTC. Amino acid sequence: CSGNKNSDEQFF.

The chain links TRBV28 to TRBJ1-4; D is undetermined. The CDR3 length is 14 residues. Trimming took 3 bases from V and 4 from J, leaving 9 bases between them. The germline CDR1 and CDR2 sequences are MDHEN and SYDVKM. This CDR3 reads CASSLGGSNEKLFF. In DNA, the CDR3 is TGTGCCAGCAGTTTGGGCGGGAGTAATGAAAAACTGTTTTTT.

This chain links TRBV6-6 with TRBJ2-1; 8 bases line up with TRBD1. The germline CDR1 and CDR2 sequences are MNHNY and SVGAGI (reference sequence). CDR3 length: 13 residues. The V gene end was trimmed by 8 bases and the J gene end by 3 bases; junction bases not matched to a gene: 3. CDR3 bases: TGTGCCAGCGACAGGGGAAACTACAATGAGCAGTTCTTC. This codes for CASDRGNYNEQFF.

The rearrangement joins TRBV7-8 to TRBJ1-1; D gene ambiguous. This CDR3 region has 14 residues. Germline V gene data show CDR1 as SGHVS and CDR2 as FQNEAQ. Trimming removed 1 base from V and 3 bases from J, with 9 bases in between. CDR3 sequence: CASSLEGGHTEAFF. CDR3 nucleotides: TGTGCCAGCAGCTTAGAAGGAGGGCACACTGAAGCTTTCTTT.